The T cell receptor beta chain under discussion was sequenced for a study of T cell responses to AZD1222 COVID-19 vaccine. As to this clone: Its antigen remains unidentified.

Both about-4-week and about-12-week second-dose recipients were combined. V gave up 2 bases and J gave up 5 bases, with 6 bases separating them. Germline CDR1 reads WNHNN; CDR2 reads SYGVQD (reference sequence). The CDR3 has 13 residues. Study-wide points: Only a handful of people who got AZD1222 tested seropositive at baseline. White British donors predominated, females outnumbered males, and clonal diversity was possibly underestimated.

TCRdb's copy holds only in-frame clones and misses some; the assay was immunoSEQ multiplex PCR. In the table there are fewer than 110,000 clones, roughly 90% of which are singletons. Sequences were derived from peripheral blood, sampled 28 days after the second AZD1222 dose. This receptor was obtained from an adult who received the AZD1222 COVID-19 vaccine. The gene calls are TRBV10-1 and TRBJ1-4; the D is unclear. This chain's CDR3 is CASSEGGNEKLFF. The CDR3 coding sequence is TGCGCCAGCAGTGAGGGCGGGAATGAAAAACTGTTTTTT.